These T cell receptor beta chains were read from a single sample in a study of patients and donors after allogeneic stem cell transplantation. TCRdb re-derived calls from the RT-PCR reads in MiXCR, one entry per CDR3 protein. The data contain over 400,000 distinct CDR3 sequences, 16% of them seen just once; the ten biggest clones take up around 7.2%. Sequencing was done on a sample of blood, either unsorted or a sorted T cell fraction (not recorded which). Receptors originate from a human donor who was either an allogeneic HSCT recipient or a stem cell or donor lymphocyte infusion donor (not recorded which). It is not recorded whose cells these are; they may come from a transplant donor. The CDR3 runs from the conserved cysteine through the conserved F or W. A D gene is named only where the DNA matches it firmly. A clone size is listed for some rows: how often the clone was seen (once, few, many), or a class if it is expanded.

j_call cdr3_length d_call v_call clone_size cdr3_nt cdr3_aa
TRBJ2-2 13 - TRBV24-1 few TGTGCCACCAGTGATTTACTGGCCGGGGAGCTGTTTTTT CATSDLLAGELFF
TRBJ1-5 15 - TRBV20-1 - TGCAGTGCGAGTTCAGGAGGAAAAGGCAATCAGCCCCAGCATTTT CSASSGGKGNQPQHF
TRBJ1-4 16 - TRBV4-2 few TGTGCCAGCAGCCCCGGACCCGAAGGAACTAATGAAAAACTGTTTTTT CASSPGPEGTNEKLFF
TRBJ2-5 12 TRBD2 TRBV20-1 - TGCAGTGCGCCAGCGGGAGGGGAGACCCAGTACTTC CSAPAGGETQYF
TRBJ1-2 13 TRBD1 TRBV7-3 few TGTGCCAGCAGCTCCCGACAGGGAAGTGGCTACACCTTC CASSSRQGSGYTF
TRBJ2-7 14 TRBD1 TRBV20-1 - TGCAGTGCTAGGGGACAGGAAAAGACCTACGAGCAGTACTTC CSARGQEKTYEQYF
TRBJ1-3 16 - TRBV6-4 once TGTGCCAGCAAGCCGGGCCAGGGCTTAACTGGAAACACCATATATTTT CASKPGQGLTGNTIYF
TRBJ2-2 14 - TRBV5-1 - TGCGCCAGCAGCTTGGTCCAGGGTACCGGGGAGCTGTTTTTT CASSLVQGTGELFF
TRBJ1-4 11 - TRBV7-2 few TGTGCCAGCGGTCTTAGTGAAAAACTGTTTTTT CASGLSEKLFF
TRBJ2-7 14 - TRBV5-1 few TGCGCCAGCAGCCCTACGCCTGGGTTCTACGAGCAGTACTTC CASSPTPGFYEQYF
TRBJ1-5 15 - TRBV20-1 - TGCAGTGCTAGAGATCTCTCAGGAGGACCCCAGCCCCAGCATTTT CSARDLSGGPQPQHF
TRBJ1-6 14 - TRBV2 - TGTGCCAGCCACGGGACATTGTATAATTCACCCCTCCACTTT CASHGTLYNSPLHF
TRBJ2-7 15 - TRBV12-3/TRBV12-4 - TGTGCCAGCAGTCCACCAGGGAGGGGGGCACACGAGCAGTACTTC CASSPPGRGAHEQYF
TRBJ1-1 12 - TRBV5-1 - TGCGCCAGCAGCGCTCGGGACGCTGAAGCTTTCTTT CASSARDAEAFF
TRBJ2-3 15 - TRBV5-1 - TGCGCCAGTAAAACGCAAGGGACCCTGGCAGATACGCAGTATTTT CASKTQGTLADTQYF
TRBJ2-2 15 - TRBV12-3/TRBV12-4 many TGTGCCAGCAGGCTGGGGGCGAAGGGCACCGGGGAGCTGTTTTTT CASRLGAKGTGELFF
TRBJ1-1 16 - TRBV6-1 - TGTGCCAGCACCCCGGGCAAAGGTCCCATGAACACTGAAGCTTTCTTT CASTPGKGPMNTEAFF
TRBJ1-5 16 - TRBV12-3/TRBV12-4 many TGTGCCAGCAGTTTCTCAATGAGCGGGCGCAATCAGCCCCAGCATTTT CASSFSMSGRNQPQHF
TRBJ2-3 15 - TRBV5-1 - TGCGCCAGCAGCTTGGCCGAGGGGGGAGTAGATACGCAGTATTTT CASSLAEGGVDTQYF
TRBJ1-3 13 - TRBV6-1 many TGTGCCAGCATGAAGGGGTCTGGAAACACCATATATTTT CASMKGSGNTIYF
TRBJ2-5 16 TRBD1 TRBV4-3 few TGCGCCAGCAGCCAAGAAGCGACAGGGATTCCCCGGACCCAGTACTTC CASSQEATGIPRTQYF
TRBJ2-7 15 - TRBV19 - TGTGCCAGTAGTATTCGCGGAACCACCTACTACGAGCAGTACTTC CASSIRGTTYYEQYF
TRBJ1-2 14 - TRBV13 - TGTGCCAGCAGCTCCCCATTTGGTCTAGATGGCTACACCTTC CASSSPFGLDGYTF
TRBJ2-7 12 - TRBV12-3/TRBV12-4 many TGTGCCAGCAGTTTAGTCGCCCACGAGCAGTACTTC CASSLVAHEQYF
TRBJ1-5 17 TRBD1 TRBV14 - TGTGCCAGCAGCCCCTCCCGGGACAGGGGCGCAAATCAGCCCCAGCATTTT CASSPSRDRGANQPQHF
TRBJ2-1 17 TRBD2 TRBV27 - TGTGCCAGCAGTACCCGGACTAGCGGGAGCTCCTACAATGAGCAGTTCTTC CASSTRTSGSSYNEQFF
TRBJ2-1 13 - TRBV4-3 - TGCGCCAGCAGCCAAGATCGACGGTACGAGCAGTTCTTC CASSQDRRYEQFF
TRBJ1-4 15 TRBD1 TRBV15 few TGTGCCACCAGCAGAGGGGACAGGGAAGGTGAAAAACTGTTTTTT CATSRGDREGEKLFF
TRBJ1-1 18 TRBD1 TRBV4-3 - TGCGCCAGCAGCCGCGACCCGGGACAGGGCTCTCGGAGCACTGAAGCTTTCTTT CASSRDPGQGSRSTEAFF
TRBJ1-1 13 - TRBV20-1 few TGCAGTGCGTCAAGAGGGAAGAACACTGAAGCTTTCTTT CSASRGKNTEAFF
TRBJ1-6 12 - TRBV20-1 few TGCAGTGCTAGGAGAAGAGATTCACCCCTCCACTTT CSARRRDSPLHF
TRBJ2-6 16 - TRBV27 - TGTGCCAGCAGTGCCAGGACTGGCTCTGGGGCCAACGTCCTGACTTTC CASSARTGSGANVLTF
TRBJ1-5 14 TRBD1 TRBV7-9 few TGTGCCAGCAGCGCCCTACAGGGGAATCAGCCCCAGCATTTT CASSALQGNQPQHF
TRBJ2-7 15 - TRBV21-1 - TGTGCCAGCAGCAAAGTGTCGGCTAACCCCTACGAGCAGTACTTC CASSKVSANPYEQYF
TRBJ1-5 16 - TRBV18 few TGTGCCAGCTCACCCACTCGGGGGATCGGCAATCAGCCCCAGCATTTT CASSPTRGIGNQPQHF
TRBJ2-5 15 - TRBV3-1 few TGTGCCAGCAGCCAAGACCCGGGGATGGGCGAGACCCAGTACTTC CASSQDPGMGETQYF
TRBJ2-5 13 TRBD1 TRBV7-9 many TGTGCCAGCAGCGCCAACAGGGGAGAGACCCAGTACTTC CASSANRGETQYF
TRBJ2-7 14 TRBD2 TRBV11-3 few TGTGCCAGCAGCTCAGGACTTACCGGGGGGGAGCAGTACTTC CASSSGLTGGEQYF
TRBJ1-4 16 - TRBV2 few TGTGCCAGCAGTGAAGGGCGGTCGGATTATAATGAAAAACTGTTTTTT CASSEGRSDYNEKLFF
TRBJ1-4 13 - TRBV12-3/TRBV12-4 - TGTGCCAGCAGTTTTGCAACTAATAAAAAACTGTTTTTT CASSFATNKKLFF
TRBJ2-7 12 - TRBV7-6 - TGTGCCAGCAGCTTAGACTCCATCGAGCAGTACTTC CASSLDSIEQYF
TRBJ2-1 15 TRBD2 TRBV18 - TGTGCCAGCTCACCAACGGCGGGGGGGGACAATGAGCAGTTCTTC CASSPTAGGDNEQFF
TRBJ2-1 14 TRBD2 TRBV29-1 few TGCAGCGTTGAGATTAGGCGGGAGGGCGTAGATAGGTTCTTC CSVEIRREGVDRFF
TRBJ1-6 14 - TRBV27 - TGTGCCAGCACTCCGACCGGGATAGGGCCACCCCTCCACTTT CASTPTGIGPPLHF
TRBJ2-5 15 TRBD2 TRBV7-2 few TGTGCCAGCAGTGGGGGGGCGGGGGGTCACGAGACCCAGTACTTC CASSGGAGGHETQYF
TRBJ2-1 17 TRBD2 TRBV6-2/TRBV6-3 few TGTGCCAGCACCACCCAGTGGACTAGCCCCTCCTACAATGAGCAGTTCTTC CASTTQWTSPSYNEQFF
TRBJ2-5 14 TRBD1 TRBV5-1 few TGCGCCAGCAGCTTGGGGACAGGGTTGGAGACCCAGTACTTC CASSLGTGLETQYF
TRBJ2-1 14 - TRBV5-1 few TGCGCCAGCAGCTTAACAGACTCCTACAATGAGCAGTTCTTC CASSLTDSYNEQFF
TRBJ2-1 15 TRBD2 TRBV5-1 - TGCGCCAGCGGGGGGACTACCCCCTCCTACAATGAGCAGTTCTTC CASGGTTPSYNEQFF